One and the same sample provided the 27 T cell receptor beta chains below, sequenced in a study of shared clonotypes between healthy human individuals. TCRdb's copy holds only in-frame clones and misses some; the assay was immunoSEQ multiplex PCR. The sample consists of under 650,000 clones, almost 97% of them appearing once. The sequencing input was naive CD4+ T cells sorted from blood. Subset indicated: CD45RA+ positively selected. These receptors were obtained from a woman younger than 45 in good health.

The genes are TRBV6-6 and TRBJ2-7; D is perhaps TRBD2 (6 bases). The CDR3 spans 13 residues. V was shortened by 3 bases and J by 2 bases, with 8 bases between the two germline ends. In germline, CDR1 is MNHNY, CDR2 SVGAGI (reference sequence). The CDR3 loop is CASSYAGPYEQYF. The CDR3, as DNA: TGTGCCAGCAGTTATGCGGGACCCTACGAGCAGTACTTC.

The rearrangement uses TRBV10-2 and TRBJ2-7, with TRBD2 as a possible D gene (6 bases). Per germline, CDR1 WSHSY and CDR2 SAAADI. V lost 7 bases to trimming and J lost 3 bases, with 13 bases between them. This CDR3 comprises 13 residues. The CDR3 spells CASMSGRDYEQYF. The CDR3 nucleotides are TGCGCCAGCATGTCGGGGCGGGACTACGAGCAGTACTTC.

The chain recombines TRBV4-2 with TRBJ2-1; 8 bases align to TRBD2. Germline values: CDR1 LGHNA, CDR2 YNFKEQ. The CDR3 loop spans 17 amino acids. Losses at the gene ends were 0 bases for V and 6 bases for J; bases not matched to a gene: 10. This chain's CDR3 is CASSQEGGGRPVNEQFF. The CDR3 DNA follows: TGTGCCAGCAGCCAAGAGGGCGGCGGGAGGCCCGTCAATGAGCAGTTCTTC.

The V and J genes are TRBV5-1 and TRBJ1-1; D is unclear. Deletions cut 0 bases from V and 4 bases from J, with 10 bases between. The CDR3 has 14 amino acids. Germline CDR1 reads SGHRS; CDR2 reads YFSETQ. The CDR3 DNA reads as TGCGCCAGCAGCTTGGATGGAGGGTTCACTGAAGCTTTCTTT. It encodes CASSLDGGFTEAFF.

The gene calls are TRBV5-7 and TRBJ2-2; perhaps D is TRBD1 or TRBD2 (7 bases each). TRBV5-7 is sorted into the ORF group, with uncertain function. The CDR3 length is 16 residues. V dropped 4 bases and J dropped 2 bases, with 15 bases sitting between them. CDR3 nucleotide sequence: TGTGCCAGCAGCCAGGGGGGGACATACAACACCGGGGAGCTGTTTTTT. Its protein product is CASSQGGTYNTGELFF.

The rearrangement links TRBV27 to TRBJ2-7; TRBD1 agrees at 8 bases. The CDR3 is made up of 13 amino acids. J lost 2 bases, V lost 6 bases, and 3 bases had no gene match. CDR1 is MNHEY and CDR2 is SMNVEV in the germline V gene (reference sequence). The CDR3 here is CASRRTGTYEQYF. DNA for the CDR3: TGTGCCAGCAGAAGGACAGGGACCTACGAGCAGTACTTC.

The J gene is TRBJ2-1, the V gene TRBV18; TRBD1 aligns across 8 bases. With V trimmed by 6 bases and J by 8 bases, 6 bases remained unmatched. The CDR3 has 13 amino acids. The V gene's germline CDR1 is KGHSH and CDR2 LQKENI. The CDR3 DNA is TGTGCCAGCTCCTCGGACAGGGTCGATGAGCAGTTCTTC. Translation gives CASSSDRVDEQFF.

This rearrangement joins TRBV28 to TRBJ2-3, with D maybe TRBD1 (6 bases). Trimming stripped 4 bases from V and 2 bases from J, with 13 bases between. Germline V gene sequence: CDR1 MDHEN, CDR2 SYDVKM. The CDR3 contains 15 residues. CDR3 in DNA: TGTGCCAGCAGTTCGGCAGGGGCATCCACAGATACGCAGTATTTT. Residues: CASSSAGASTDTQYF.

This rearrangement joins TRBV6-5 to TRBJ2-7; tentatively, D is TRBD2 (7 bases). Trimming cost V 6 bases and J 4 bases, with 19 bases left between them. The CDR3 covers 15 residues. CDR1 and CDR2 (germline): MNHEY, SVGAGI. CDR3 nucleotides: TGTGCCAGCAGAAGGGGGGGTCGGGGACTTTACGAGCAGTACTTC. Its translation: CASRRGGRGLYEQYF.

The V gene is TRBV6-6, the J gene TRBJ2-6; D is unclear. Trimming removed 4 bases from V and 0 bases from J, with 4 bases in between. The CDR3 covers 14 residues. CDR1 MNHNY and CDR2 SVGAGI come from the germline V gene (reference sequence). Written as DNA, the CDR3 is TGTGCCAGCAGTTCCTACTCTGGGGCCAACGTCCTGACTTTC. Encoded protein: CASSSYSGANVLTF.

The chain joins TRBV28 to TRBJ2-5; 7 positions agree with TRBD1. Germline V gene lookup returns CDR1 MDHEN and CDR2 SYDVKM. Trimming at V came to 10 bases and at J to 6 bases, leaving 8 bases not matched to a gene. There are 12 residues in the CDR3. The CDR3 region is CATTRQGQTQYF. CDR3 sequence (DNA): TGTGCCACCACTAGACAGGGACAGACCCAGTACTTC.

This rearrangement joins TRBV18 to TRBJ1-2; TRBD1 matches 8 bases. V lost 3 bases to trimming and J lost 4 bases; unmatched junction nucleotides: 7. The CDR3 is made up of 15 amino acids. The V gene's germline CDR1 is KGHSH and CDR2 LQKENI. This chain's CDR3 is CASSPSGQGGYGYTF. The CDR3 bases are TGTGCCAGCTCACCCTCCGGACAGGGCGGCTATGGCTACACCTTC.

This chain links TRBV18 with TRBJ2-5, with 8 positions matching TRBD2. The CDR3 loop spans 17 amino acids. Germline CDR1 KGHSH, CDR2 LQKENI. Losses at the gene ends were 1 base for V and 5 bases for J; bases not matched to a gene: 12. The CDR3 DNA reads TGTGCCAGCTCACCACGGAGCGGGGGTAGGAGCGGGGAGACCCAGTACTTC. Residues: CASSPRSGGRSGETQYF.

The rearrangement uses TRBV28 and TRBJ2-3, with D perhaps TRBD1 or TRBD2 (6 bases each). The length of the CDR3 is 16 residues. Germline loops: CDR1 MDHEN, CDR2 SYDVKM. V was trimmed by 7 bases and J by 5 bases, leaving 22 bases between them. The CDR3 DNA follows: TGTGCCAGCACCACGATCGGAGGGGGTGGGAGAGATACGCAGTATTTT. Translating gives CASTTIGGGGRDTQYF.

The chain has TRBV4-1 and TRBJ2-2; D remains ambiguous. Per germline, CDR1 MGHRA and CDR2 YSYEKL. V was pared by 1 base and J by 0 bases, with 3 bases between. The CDR3 contains 14 residues. CDR3 sequence: CASSQATNTGELFF. DNA of the CDR3: TGCGCCAGCAGCCAAGCCACGAACACCGGGGAGCTGTTTTTT.

This chain uses TRBV28 with TRBJ2-7; a possible D gene is TRBD2 (6 bases). Germline CDR1 and CDR2: MDHEN and SYDVKM. V was cut by 3 bases and J by 2 bases, with 14 bases left in between. The CDR3 covers 15 residues. CDR3 bases: TGTGCCAGCAGTTTTTATTCGGGGGTTACCTACGAGCAGTACTTC. Protein: CASSFYSGVTYEQYF.

The chain couples TRBV28 to TRBJ1-3; tentatively, D is TRBD1 (6 bases). Germline CDR1 reads MDHEN; CDR2 reads SYDVKM. This CDR3 comprises 13 residues. Trimming stripped 6 bases from V and 4 bases from J, with 10 bases between. CDR3 sequence: CASSLGQGNTIYF. The CDR3 bases are TGTGCCAGCAGCCTCGGACAGGGAAACACCATATATTTT.

A single count supports this clone. The chain has TRBV7-6 and TRBJ2-5; 7 bases align to TRBD1. Matching the DNA end better, TRBJ2-7 makes the J call doubtful. Germline V gene sequence: CDR1 SGHVS, CDR2 FNYEAQ. This CDR3 has 12 residues. The CDR3 region is CASSQQGYEQYF. The DNA for the CDR3 is TGTGCCAGCAGCCAACAGGGGTACGAGCAGTACTTC.

The gene calls are TRBV19 and TRBJ2-3; perhaps TRBD2 as D (5 bases). This CDR3 has 17 residues. Germline V gene data show CDR1 as LNHDA and CDR2 as SQIVND (reference sequence). Trimming left V 5 bases short and J 4 bases short, with 22 bases between. This chain's CDR3 is CASSPTRAERTPDTQYF. In nucleotides, the CDR3 is TGTGCCAGTAGTCCTACGCGGGCAGAAAGGACCCCAGATACGCAGTATTTT.

CDR3 residues: CAISPETGFPAGELFF. CDR3 sequence (DNA): TGTGCCATCAGCCCCGAGACAGGGTTCCCCGCCGGGGAGCTGTTTTTT. The chain links TRBV10-3 to TRBJ2-2; 7 positions agree with TRBD1. V was clipped by 6 bases and J by 6 bases; unmatched bases: 13. Germline V gene sequence: CDR1 ENHRY, CDR2 SYGVKD. The CDR3 length is 16 residues.

The rearrangement joins TRBV6-5 to TRBJ2-4; a possible D gene is TRBD1 (5 bases). This CDR3 is 15 amino acids long. Per germline, CDR1 MNHEY and CDR2 SVGAGI. V lost 6 bases, J lost 0 bases, and 12 bases lay in between. CDR3 protein: CASSQGREAKNIQYF. The CDR3 DNA sequence: TGTGCCAGCAGCCAGGGTAGGGAAGCCAAAAACATTCAGTACTTC.

In nucleotides, the CDR3 is TGTGCCAGCTGGACTAGCGGAGACAATGAGCAGTTCTTC. It yields the protein CASWTSGDNEQFF. This sequence joins TRBV6-1 and TRBJ2-1; 10 positions match TRBD2. This CDR3 contains 13 residues. Germline V gives CDR1 MNHNS, CDR2 SASEGT. V gave up 8 bases and J gave up 5 bases; unmatched junction bases: 3.

The genes are TRBV21-1 and TRBJ1-5. TRBV21-1 is a pseudogene. This CDR3 comprises 16 residues. CDR3 in DNA: TGTGCCAGCAGCACTAATCAGGAAGGGAAGGGTCAGCCCCAGCATTTT. This codes for CASSTNQEGKGQPQHF.

The chain links TRBV14 to TRBJ1-3, with 7 nucleotides matching TRBD1. Per germline, CDR1 SGHDN and CDR2 FVKESK. The CDR3 sequence is 15 residues long. Losses at the gene ends were 4 bases for V and 2 bases for J; bases not matched to a gene: 5. CDR3 DNA: TGTGCCAGCAGCCCCAGGACAGGACCTGGAAACACCATATATTTT. Translated, it gives CASSPRTGPGNTIYF.

The chain joins TRBV18 to TRBJ2-5; D possibly uses TRBD1 or TRBD2 (5 bases each). The CDR3 has 13 residues. Germline V gene data show CDR1 as KGHSH and CDR2 as LQKENI. Trimming left V 4 bases short and J 2 bases short, with 8 bases between. CDR3 protein: CASSLGEQETQYF. Written as DNA, the CDR3 is TGTGCCAGCTCACTGGGGGAGCAAGAGACCCAGTACTTC.

The chain uses TRBV10-2 and TRBJ1-2; a weak D match, TRBD1 (5 bases). This CDR3 region has 11 residues. V lost 5 bases and J 8 bases, leaving 9 bases between the germline ends. CDR1 and CDR2 (germline): WSHSY, SAAADI. The CDR3 coding sequence is TGCGCCAGCAGTCCGGGGCACGGCTACACCTTC. The encoded protein is CASSPGHGYTF.

The chain combines TRBV12-2 with TRBJ2-7; the table gives TRBD2 as D, unverified against the DNA. TRBV12-2 is a pseudogene. The CDR3 loop spans 13 amino acids. The CDR3 here is CASSRDYSYEQYF. DNA for the CDR3: TGTGCCAGCAGCCGGGACTATTCCTACGAGCAGTACTTC.